A selection of T cell receptor beta chains follows, all from one sample in a study of graft-versus-host responses after intestinal transplantation. The data were produced by immunoSEQ multiplex PCR, yet TCRdb's version contains in-frame clones alone and is incomplete. The sample contains fewer than 30,000 clones, more than 85% of which appear only once. The sample here was PBMCs, taken about ten weeks after intestinal transplant. The receptors come from a human patient who received an intestinal transplant, so some T cells may come from the graft donor. CDR3s include the opening cysteine and the closing phenylalanine or tryptophan. The order of the fields is clone size, J gene, V gene, D gene, CDR3 DNA, CDR3 protein. The D gene is left open where the match is weak. Clone size is not always given. Where it is, it says once, few, many or a class for expanded clones.

size: NA
J: TRBJ2-2
V: TRBV6-4
D: TRBD1
DNA: TGTGCCAGCAGTGCAGGACAGGGGGACACCGGGGAGCTGTTTTTT
CDR3: CASSAGQGDTGELFF

size: NA
J: TRBJ2-5
V: TRBV5-1
D: TRBD2
DNA: TGCGCCAGCAGCTTGGGAGTAGCGGGGGGCCAAGAGACCCAGTACTTC
CDR3: CASSLGVAGGQETQYF

size: NA
J: TRBJ2-1
V: TRBV4-1
D: NA
DNA: TGCGCCAGCAGCCCCATCGGTTGGGCCCACAATGAGCAGTTCTTC
CDR3: CASSPIGWAHNEQFF

size: NA
J: TRBJ2-7
V: TRBV6-5
D: NA
DNA: TGTGCCAGCAGTTACTCGAGGGGGTCCTACGAGCAGTACTTC
CDR3: CASSYSRGSYEQYF

size: NA
J: TRBJ2-3
V: TRBV5-1
D: NA
DNA: TGCGCCAGCAGCTTGGCTGGGGTAGATACGCAGTATTTT
CDR3: CASSLAGVDTQYF

size: NA
J: TRBJ2-3
V: TRBV5-4
D: NA
DNA: TGTGCCAGCAGCCTCGAGCCGGGTAGTGGGGCAGATACGCAGTATTTT
CDR3: CASSLEPGSGADTQYF

size: NA
J: TRBJ1-4
V: TRBV18
D: NA
DNA: TGTGCCAGCTCACCCCTGGGGAGGAAAGAAAAACTGTTTTTT
CDR3: CASSPLGRKEKLFF

size: NA
J: TRBJ1-2
V: TRBV29-1
D: NA
DNA: TGCAGCGCCGACCCCGACCTTAACTATGGCTACACCTTC
CDR3: CSADPDLNYGYTF

size: NA
J: TRBJ2-5
V: TRBV6-5
D: NA
DNA: TGTGCCAGCAGTTACTACGGGGTGGCGGAGACCCAGTACTTC
CDR3: CASSYYGVAETQYF

size: NA
J: TRBJ1-1
V: TRBV19
D: NA
DNA: TGTGCCAGTAGTATAGTAATACACACGAACACTGAAGCTTTCTTT
CDR3: CASSIVIHTNTEAFF

size: few
J: TRBJ2-7
V: TRBV10-3
D: TRBD2
DNA: TGTGCCATCAGTCTAGCGGGAGGAGGGTACGAGCAGTACTTC
CDR3: CAISLAGGGYEQYF

size: NA
J: TRBJ1-2
V: TRBV4-1
D: NA
DNA: TGCGCCAGCAGCCAAGCTTTTGGACGCCGTCTTACCAGCTACACCTTC
CDR3: CASSQAFGRRLTSYTF

size: once
J: TRBJ1-3
V: TRBV5-1
D: NA
DNA: TGCGCCAGCAGCTTGTCGGCACTGGGTTCCGGAAACACCATATATTTT
CDR3: CASSLSALGSGNTIYF

size: NA
J: TRBJ2-3
V: TRBV11-2
D: NA
DNA: TGTGCCAGCAGCCCAATGGCAGATACGCAGTATTTT
CDR3: CASSPMADTQYF

size: NA
J: TRBJ2-7
V: TRBV6-6
D: TRBD1
DNA: TGTGCCAGCACCACGCCGGCAGGGGGATTCTACGAGCAGTACTTC
CDR3: CASTTPAGGFYEQYF

size: NA
J: TRBJ2-1
V: TRBV5-1
D: TRBD1
DNA: TGCGCCAGCAGCTCCGGGACAGAGCTATCGGAGCAGTTCTTC
CDR3: CASSSGTELSEQFF

size: NA
J: TRBJ1-1
V: TRBV5-1
D: TRBD1
DNA: TGCGCCAGCAGCTTCGGACAGGGGGACCCTATGAACACTGAAGCTTTCTTT
CDR3: CASSFGQGDPMNTEAFF

size: once
J: TRBJ1-6
V: TRBV2
D: NA
DNA: TGTGCCAGCAGTGTCCTCAGGCCTCCCTACCAATATAATTCACCCCTCCACTTT
CDR3: CASSVLRPPYQYNSPLHF

size: NA
J: TRBJ1-1
V: TRBV19
D: NA
DNA: TGTGCCAGTAGTGTACAGGCCAGCACTGAAGCTTTCTTT
CDR3: CASSVQASTEAFF

size: NA
J: TRBJ2-1
V: TRBV6-5
D: TRBD2
DNA: TGTGCCAGCAGTTACTTCACTGAGCGGGGGAATGAGCAGTTCTTC
CDR3: CASSYFTERGNEQFF

size: NA
J: TRBJ2-4
V: TRBV28
D: NA
DNA: TGTGCCAGCAGACTTGTTGGGTCCAAAAACATTCAGTACTTC
CDR3: CASRLVGSKNIQYF

size: NA
J: TRBJ1-1
V: TRBV19
D: NA
DNA: TGTGCCAGTAGTTTGGGACAGAACACTGAAGCTTTCTTT
CDR3: CASSLGQNTEAFF

size: NA
J: TRBJ1-2
V: TRBV7-7
D: NA
DNA: TGTGCCAGCGGTTGGTGCTACACCTTC
CDR3: CASGWCYTF

size: once
J: TRBJ1-1
V: TRBV7-8
D: NA
DNA: TGTGCCAGCAGTTTAGATCTCTTCTCCGGGGAGAACACTGAAGCTTTCTTT
CDR3: CASSLDLFSGENTEAFF

size: NA
J: TRBJ1-2
V: TRBV1
D: NA
DNA: TGCACCAGCAGAACGGGACACCCCTATGGCTACACCTTC
CDR3: CTSRTGHPYGYTF

size: NA
J: TRBJ1-1
V: TRBV5-1
D: NA
DNA: TGCGCCAGCAGTCCTATAACGGGACCTAGGGACACTGAAGCTTTCTTT
CDR3: CASSPITGPRDTEAFF

size: NA
J: TRBJ2-7
V: TRBV2
D: NA
DNA: TGTGCCAGCACCCTCCGTCGGACAGATCCCTACGAGCAGTACTTC
CDR3: CASTLRRTDPYEQYF

size: NA
J: TRBJ1-1
V: TRBV27
D: NA
DNA: TGTGCCAGCAGTTTATTATGGCGGGGTTGGGGCACTGAAGCTTTCTTT
CDR3: CASSLLWRGWGTEAFF

size: NA
J: TRBJ1-5
V: TRBV30
D: NA
DNA: TGTGCCTGGAGTGTTGGTCGGGGGGTAGAACAGCCCCAGCATTTT
CDR3: CAWSVGRGVEQPQHF

size: NA
J: TRBJ2-7
V: TRBV28
D: NA
DNA: TGTGCCAGCAGTTTGACAGGCTACGAGCAGTACTTC
CDR3: CASSLTGYEQYF

size: NA
J: TRBJ2-1
V: TRBV27
D: TRBD2
DNA: TGTGCCAGCAGACTAGCGGGGACGTACAATGAGCAGTTCTTC
CDR3: CASRLAGTYNEQFF

size: NA
J: TRBJ2-3
V: TRBV6-5
D: NA
DNA: TGTGCCAGCACCTACACGGCCACAGATACGCAGTATTTT
CDR3: CASTYTATDTQYF

size: NA
J: TRBJ2-3
V: TRBV30
D: NA
DNA: TGTGCCTGGAATCAATCTCCGGGCCCCACAGATACGCAGTATTTT
CDR3: CAWNQSPGPTDTQYF

size: NA
J: TRBJ2-1
V: TRBV5-1
D: NA
DNA: TGCGCCAGCAGCTTGGTCTACAATGAGCAGTTCTTC
CDR3: CASSLVYNEQFF

size: once
J: TRBJ1-6
V: TRBV19
D: NA
DNA: TGTGCCAGTAGTAGGGGGCCGAATTCACCCCTCCACTTT
CDR3: CASSRGPNSPLHF

size: NA
J: TRBJ2-1
V: TRBV27
D: NA
DNA: TGTGCCAGCAGCGACGCTATCAATGAGCAGTTCTTC
CDR3: CASSDAINEQFF

size: NA
J: TRBJ2-1
V: TRBV5-4
D: NA
DNA: TGTGCCAGCAGCTTGGATACCTCCTACAATGAGCAGTTCTTC
CDR3: CASSLDTSYNEQFF

size: NA
J: TRBJ1-2
V: TRBV19
D: NA
DNA: TGTGCCACAACCTCCGGGCGACCTGGAGGCTATGGCTACACCTTC
CDR3: CATTSGRPGGYGYTF

size: medium-sized
J: TRBJ1-3
V: TRBV5-1
D: NA
DNA: TGCGCCAGCACTAACTCTGGAAACACCATATATTTT
CDR3: CASTNSGNTIYF

size: once
J: TRBJ2-7
V: TRBV2
D: NA
DNA: TGTGCCAGCAGTGTCGGGCCACTCTACGAGCAGTACTTC
CDR3: CASSVGPLYEQYF

size: NA
J: TRBJ1-6
V: TRBV7-9
D: NA
DNA: TGTGCCAGCAGCCCTCCTGTCCCTTATAATTCACCCCTCCACTTT
CDR3: CASSPPVPYNSPLHF

size: NA
J: TRBJ1-3
V: TRBV2
D: NA
DNA: TGTGCCAGCAGTGAATTCGGAAACTCTGGAAACACCATATATTTT
CDR3: CASSEFGNSGNTIYF

size: NA
J: TRBJ2-1
V: TRBV29-1
D: TRBD1
DNA: TGCAGCGCTCTAAGGGGGACAGAGGCCGATGAGCAGTTCTTC
CDR3: CSALRGTEADEQFF

size: NA
J: TRBJ1-1
V: TRBV18
D: TRBD1
DNA: TGTGCCAGCTCACCAGGACAGGGCGGGACCACTGAAGCTTTCTTT
CDR3: CASSPGQGGTTEAFF

size: once
J: TRBJ2-7
V: TRBV7-9
D: NA
DNA: TGTGCCAGCACCGACGGGGGAGAGACCTACGAGCAGTACTTC
CDR3: CASTDGGETYEQYF

size: NA
J: TRBJ2-7
V: TRBV7-2
D: TRBD2
DNA: TGTGCCAGCAGCTTAGGCCTAGCGGGAGGGGTGTACGAGCAGTACTTC
CDR3: CASSLGLAGGVYEQYF

size: once
J: TRBJ1-1
V: TRBV5-1
D: NA
DNA: TGCGCCAGCACCACAGGGCTGAGGACTGAAGCTTTCTTT
CDR3: CASTTGLRTEAFF

size: NA
J: TRBJ2-7
V: TRBV5-1
D: TRBD1
DNA: TGCGCCAGCAGTACAGGGGATGGAACCTACGAGCAGTACTTC
CDR3: CASSTGDGTYEQYF

size: NA
J: TRBJ2-7
V: TRBV7-9
D: TRBD1
DNA: TGTGCCAGCAGCTTAGCTCCGGGACAGGGAATCGGGTACGAGCAGTACTTC
CDR3: CASSLAPGQGIGYEQYF

size: NA
J: TRBJ2-5
V: TRBV15
D: NA
DNA: TGTGCCACCAGCAGCCGTCTGGGGTCGCAGGAGACCCAGTACTTC
CDR3: CATSSRLGSQETQYF

size: NA
J: TRBJ2-1
V: TRBV4-2
D: NA
DNA: TGTGCCAGCAGCCAGGGCAGCAATGAGCAGTTCTTC
CDR3: CASSQGSNEQFF

size: NA
J: TRBJ2-7
V: TRBV9
D: TRBD2
DNA: TGTGCCAGCAGCGTAGAAGCGGGAGGGACCTACGAGCAGTACTTC
CDR3: CASSVEAGGTYEQYF

size: NA
J: TRBJ2-7
V: TRBV9
D: TRBD1
DNA: TGTGCCAGCAGCGAACAGGGGGATATCTACGAGCAGTACTTC
CDR3: CASSEQGDIYEQYF

size: NA
J: TRBJ2-1
V: TRBV27
D: TRBD1
DNA: TGTGCCAGCAGTCCCGGACAGGGGAGGTCCTACAATGAGCAGTTCTTC
CDR3: CASSPGQGRSYNEQFF

size: NA
J: TRBJ2-7
V: TRBV5-4
D: TRBD2
DNA: TGTGCCAGCAGCGAGACGGGACTAGCATCCTACGAGCAGTACTTC
CDR3: CASSETGLASYEQYF